This T cell receptor beta chain was recorded in a study of shared clonotypes between healthy human individuals. Study summary: Per donor, CD8 memory used one plate, CD8 naive used two, CD4 memory used three and CD4 naive used three. Findings and limits, study-wide: The study found lower generation probabilities in non-shared clonotypes than in those shared by all four donors. Clonotypes that were shared across a handful of donors made up around 5% of naive CD4 clonotypes.

Some clones are missing from TCRdb's copy, which holds only in-frame ones; the method was immunoSEQ multiplex PCR. The data hold over 750,000 clones, with 90% to 98% observed a single time. CD8 cells regarded as naive lacked CD45RO, were positively chosen for CCR7, and omitted terminally differentiated effector memory CD45RA+ cells. Nashville, Tennessee was home to all donors, who were Caucasian adults. As to this clone: Its antigen is not identified.

The sequence was obtained from a man under 40 in good health. The sample comprised naive CD8+ T cells sorted from blood.

The CDR3 here is CASSLGPIANEQFF. CDR3 bases: TGTGCCAGCAGCTTAGGTCCAATAGCCAATGAGCAGTTCTTC. V is TRBV7-8 and J is TRBJ2-1; D is undetermined. Germline lookup yields CDR1 SGHVS and CDR2 FQNEAQ. Trimming cost V 1 base and J 6 bases, with 10 bases left between them. The length of the CDR3 is 14 residues.